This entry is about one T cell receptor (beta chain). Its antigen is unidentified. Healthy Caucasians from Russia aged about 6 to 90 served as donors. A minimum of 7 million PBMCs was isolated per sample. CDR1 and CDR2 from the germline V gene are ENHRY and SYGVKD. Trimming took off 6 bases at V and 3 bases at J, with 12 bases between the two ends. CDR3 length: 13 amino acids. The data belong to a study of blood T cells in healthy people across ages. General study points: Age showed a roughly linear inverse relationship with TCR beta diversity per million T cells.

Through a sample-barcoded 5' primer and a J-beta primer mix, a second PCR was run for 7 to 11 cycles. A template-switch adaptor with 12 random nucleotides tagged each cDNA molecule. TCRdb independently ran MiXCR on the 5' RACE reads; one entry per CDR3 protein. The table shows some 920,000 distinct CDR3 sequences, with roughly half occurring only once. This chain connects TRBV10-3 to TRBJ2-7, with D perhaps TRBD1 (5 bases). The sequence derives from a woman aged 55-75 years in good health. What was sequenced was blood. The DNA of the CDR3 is TGTGCCATCAGCGCGACAGAGCTCTACGAGCAGTACTTC. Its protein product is CAISATELYEQYF.